Given below is one T cell receptor (beta chain) in context. The junction departs from the called germline gene at one end, perhaps through a read error. RNA was extracted from bulk tissue without any cell sorting. This non-tumor lung sample came from over 3 cm beyond the tumor edge. Three rounds of nested PCR, following a modified ARM-PCR protocol, produced the TCRbeta library. From the multiplex PCR reads, TCRdb called clonotypes with MiXCR, one entry per CDR3 protein. The data show 85,000 or so distinct CDR3 sequences, with more than 65% seen just once and 20% to 25% held by the top ten. The CDR3 extends over 13 amino acids. Germline lookup yields CDR1 SEHNR and CDR2 FQNEAQ (reference sequence). This entry is derived from a study of tumor and adjacent non-tumor tissue in lung cancer.

The sequence came from a woman in her fifties or sixties with non-small cell lung cancer. Sequenced: distant non-tumor lung tissue. The J gene is TRBJ2-7, the V gene TRBV7-9, with D perhaps matching TRBD2 (6 bases). The CDR3 sequence is CTSSAGTDYEHYF. CDR3 sequence (DNA): TGTACTAGCAGCGCCGGGACTGATTACGAGCATTACTTC.